The 24 T cell receptor beta chains presented below share a single source sample, sequenced in a study of PD-L1 blockade in urothelial cancer. Time point meaning: pretreatment peripheral blood. Generated by immunoSEQ multiplex PCR, the TCRdb table keeps only in-frame clones and is missing some. This table holds 70,000 to 75,000 clones, roughly 84% found once. The specimen was PBMCs, collected around atezolizumab (anti-PD-L1) treatment. These receptors were collected from a woman aged 70-85 years with urothelial cancer.

The chain uses TRBV10-1 and TRBJ1-2, with 9 positions matching TRBD1. Germline trimming cut 6 bases from V and 0 bases from J; bases unmatched to any gene: 5. The germline gives CDR1 WNHNN, CDR2 SYGVQD (reference sequence). The CDR3 is 15 residues long. CDR3 nucleotides: TGCGCCAGCAGATGGACAGGGGCAGCTAACTATGGCTACACCTTC. It codes for CASRWTGAANYGYTF.

This chain uses TRBV4-1 with TRBJ2-3, with D possibly TRBD2 on 5 matching bases. The CDR3 spans 16 residues. Per germline, CDR1 MGHRA and CDR2 YSYEKL. Trimming pared 0 bases from V and 5 bases from J, leaving 15 bases between. CDR3 sequence reads: CASSQEERGIKDTQYF. CDR3 sequence (DNA): TGCGCCAGCAGCCAAGAAGAACGGGGTATTAAAGATACGCAGTATTTT.

This sequence joins TRBV14 and TRBJ2-5; D is uncertain. The CDR3 is 16 amino acids. CDR1 and CDR2 from the germline V gene are SGHDN and FVKESK. Trimming removed 1 base from V and 3 bases from J, with 15 bases in between. CDR3 residues: CASSQGTPNLEETQYF. The CDR3 DNA follows: TGTGCCAGCAGCCAAGGAACCCCTAACTTGGAAGAGACCCAGTACTTC.

The chain is built from TRBV5-1 and TRBJ2-5; 9 bases agree with TRBD1. Germline loops: CDR1 SGHRS, CDR2 YFSETQ. V lost 0 bases to trimming and J lost 3 bases; unmatched junction nucleotides: 9. There are 17 residues in the CDR3. CDR3 in DNA: TGCGCCAGCAGCTTGGTGGGGGACAGGGTTAGCAAAGAGACCCAGTACTTC. Its protein is CASSLVGDRVSKETQYF.

This chain uses TRBV6-4 with TRBJ2-3; 12 positions agree with TRBD2. Germline V lookup: CDR1 MRHNA, CDR2 SNTAGT. The CDR3 contains 15 residues. Germline trimming cut 6 bases from V and 7 bases from J; bases unmatched to any gene: 8. Here the CDR3 DNA reads TGTGCCAGCAGAGAACTAGCGGGGGGCCTCCATACGCAGTATTTT. It codes for CASRELAGGLHTQYF.

The chain couples TRBV27 to TRBJ2-1; TRBD2 agrees at 8 bases. CDR3 size: 15 residues. From germline, CDR1 is MNHEY and CDR2 SMNVEV (reference sequence). The junction had 4 bases not matched to a gene; V was cut back by 6 bases and J by 0 bases. Here the CDR3 reads CASSRSGSSYNEQFF. The CDR3 region has the DNA TGTGCCAGCAGCCGAAGCGGGAGCTCCTACAATGAGCAGTTCTTC.

V and J are TRBV18 and TRBJ2-7, with 10 bases aligning to TRBD2. CDR1 KGHSH and CDR2 LQKENI come from the germline V gene. This CDR3 has 16 residues. The trim removed 1 base at V and 6 bases at J, leaving 9 bases unmatched. CDR3 sequence reads: CASSPRERGGFSEQYF. CDR3 nucleotide sequence: TGTGCCAGCTCACCACGAGAGCGGGGGGGTTTTAGCGAGCAGTACTTC. Combining the CDR3 with reference TRBV18 and TRBJ2-7 gives the whole variable domain NAGVMQNPRHLVRRRGQEARLRCSPMKGHSHVYWYRQLPEEGLKFMVYLQKENIIDESGMPKERFSAEFPKEGPSILRIQQVVRGDSAAYFCASSPRERGGFSEQYFGPGTRLTVT.

The sample holds a few counts of this clone. J is TRBJ2-1 and V is TRBV20-1; D call uncertain. The CDR3 covers 10 residues. V lost 5 bases and J lost 5, with 4 bases in between. Germline V CDR1 and CDR2: DFQATT, SNEGSKA (reference sequence). The CDR3 DNA reads as TGCAGTGCTTATGACAATGAGCAGTTCTTC. It yields the protein CSAYDNEQFF.

The rearrangement uses TRBV4-3 and TRBJ2-7; D not resolved. CDR1 and CDR2 (germline): LGHNA, YSLEER. The CDR3 has 14 amino acids. V was clipped by 0 bases and J by 1 base, with 7 bases between them. The DNA for the CDR3 is TGCGCCAGCAGCCAAGATTTGCGTTCCTACGAGCAGTACTTC. This sequence encodes CASSQDLRSYEQYF.

This clone has a handful of counts. The rearrangement joins TRBV19 to TRBJ1-1; tentatively, D is TRBD1 (5 bases). The CDR3 length is 14 residues. The ends were cut back, 5 bases at V and 3 bases at J, with 13 bases in the middle. Germline V gene data show CDR1 as LNHDA and CDR2 as SQIVND (reference sequence). The DNA for the CDR3 is TGTGCCAGTAGTCCGGACACTTATTACACTGAAGCTTTCTTT. This translates into CASSPDTYYTEAFF.

The chain joins TRBV10-3 to TRBJ2-7, with 7 bases that match TRBD1. This CDR3 has 14 residues. V was pared by 6 bases and J by 3 bases, with 8 bases of the junction left unmatched. Germline CDR1 and CDR2: ENHRY and SYGVKD. This CDR3 is CAIRPDTGDYEQYF. The CDR3 bases are TGTGCCATCAGACCGGATACAGGGGACTACGAGCAGTACTTC.

V gene TRBV6-5 combines with J gene TRBJ2-1; D is unclear. Germline V gene lookup returns CDR1 MNHEY and CDR2 SVGAGI. The ends were cut back, 4 bases at V and 3 bases at J, with 10 bases in the middle. The CDR3 has 14 amino acids. The DNA of the CDR3 is TGTGCCAGCAGTTCTGCTACAGTCTACAATGAGCAGTTCTTC. Translating it yields CASSSATVYNEQFF.

V and J are TRBV5-6 and TRBJ2-5, with a possible D match to TRBD1 (6 bases). Trimming cost V 0 bases and J 3 bases, with 18 bases left between them. CDR3 length: 17 amino acids. From germline, CDR1 is SGHDT and CDR2 YYEEEE. In nucleotides, the CDR3 is TGTGCCAGCAGCTTGGAGGCTGGGGGCCCCACGGAAGAGACCCAGTACTTC. Translation gives CASSLEAGGPTEETQYF. The whole variable domain, filled in from reference TRBV5-6 and TRBJ2-5, reads DAGVTQSPTHLIKTRGQQVTLRCSPKSGHDTVSWYQQALGQGPQFIFQYYEEEERQRGNFPDRFSGHQFPNYSSELNVNALLLGDSALYLCASSLEAGGPTEETQYFGPGTRLLVL.

This chain joins TRBV7-2 and TRBJ2-3, with 9 positions matching TRBD2. There are 16 residues in the CDR3. Losses at the gene ends were 5 bases for V and 1 base for J; bases not matched to a gene: 7. The germline CDR1 and CDR2 sequences are SGHTA and FQGNSA. DNA for the CDR3: TGTGCCAGCAGCCCGCAGGCTAGCGGGGGCACAGATACGCAGTATTTT. Protein sequence: CASSPQASGGTDTQYF.

The chain couples TRBV19 to TRBJ1-1; maybe TRBD1 (5 bases). CDR1 is LNHDA and CDR2 is SQIVND in the germline V gene (reference sequence). The CDR3 covers 13 residues. The V and J ends lost 7 bases and 1 base respectively, with 10 bases between them. CDR3 bases: TGTGCCAGTATGGGGCGGAAGAACACTGAAGCTTTCTTT. Translation gives CASMGRKNTEAFF.

Comment on this clone: Its ends do not fully match the called genes, so a read error is possible. The genes are TRBV20-1 and TRBJ1-2; a possible D gene is TRBD1 (5 bases). This CDR3 spans 10 amino acids. The germline gives CDR1 DFQATT, CDR2 SNEGSKA (reference sequence). Here the CDR3 DNA reads TGCAGTGCCGCGCGGGGGGAGGATATCTTC. Translated: CSAARGEDIF.

The chain joins TRBV18 to TRBJ2-1, with 8 bases aligning to TRBD2. With V trimmed by 2 bases and J by 8 bases, 8 bases remained unmatched. Germline loops: CDR1 KGHSH, CDR2 LQKENI. The CDR3 is 15 residues long. In nucleotides, the CDR3 is TGTGCCAGCTCACCAGTAGCGGGGAGTGCCGATGAGCAGTTCTTC. Its translation: CASSPVAGSADEQFF. The variable domain in full, completed from reference TRBV18 and TRBJ2-1, reads NAGVMQNPRHLVRRRGQEARLRCSPMKGHSHVYWYRQLPEEGLKFMVYLQKENIIDESGMPKERFSAEFPKEGPSILRIQQVVRGDSAAYFCASSPVAGSADEQFFGPGTRLTVL.

V usage is TRBV18 and J usage is TRBJ2-5; 8 bases line up with TRBD2. V was pared by 3 bases and J by 2 bases, with 2 bases of the junction left unmatched. Per germline, CDR1 KGHSH and CDR2 LQKENI. This CDR3 has 14 amino acids. The CDR3 DNA reads as TGTGCCAGCTCACCTGTAGCGGGGCAAGAGACCCAGTACTTC. Translation: CASSPVAGQETQYF.

The chain uses TRBV18 and TRBJ1-5; 9 bases fit TRBD1. V shed 8 bases and J 3 bases; nucleotides not matched to a gene: 14. CDR1 and CDR2 from the germline V gene are KGHSH and LQKENI. CDR3 length: 17 residues. The CDR3: CASPTKNRGHINQPQHF. CDR3 in DNA: TGTGCCAGCCCGACTAAAAACAGGGGGCATATCAATCAGCCCCAGCATTTT.

The gene calls are TRBV30 and TRBJ1-5; D remains ambiguous. Trimming cost V 0 bases and J 0 bases, with 6 bases left between them. The germline V gene encodes CDR1 GTSNPN and CDR2 SVGIG (reference sequence). This CDR3 region has 14 residues. In nucleotides, the CDR3 is TGTGCCTGGAGTGTACCAGTTAGCAATCAGCCCCAGCATTTT. Translating it yields CAWSVPVSNQPQHF.

This clone was recorded once. The rearrangement links TRBV30 to TRBJ2-7; the D gene is possibly TRBD2 (6 bases). Per germline, CDR1 GTSNPN and CDR2 SVGIG (reference sequence). V was shortened by 7 bases and J by 0 bases, with 19 bases between the two germline ends. CDR3 length equals 15 residues. The CDR3 here is CASSVADKSSYEQYF. The CDR3, as DNA: TGTGCCTCAAGCGTAGCGGACAAGAGCTCCTACGAGCAGTACTTC.

Many counts were recorded for this clone. The rearrangement uses TRBV7-9 and TRBJ1-6, with D unresolved. The CDR3 has 12 residues. Germline CDR1 reads SEHNR; CDR2 reads FQNEAQ (reference sequence). V was clipped by 5 bases and J by 11 bases, with 10 bases between them. The CDR3 DNA is TGTGCCAGCAGCGTGGGCGCCGCACCCCTCCACTTT. It yields the protein CASSVGAAPLHF.

V gene TRBV2 combines with J gene TRBJ2-3, with a possible D match to TRBD2 (5 bases). This CDR3 region has 15 residues. Trimming removed 5 bases at V and 1 base at J, with 13 bases between. From germline, CDR1 is SNHLY and CDR2 FYNNEI. The CDR3: CASSPGPLGTDTQYF. Written as DNA, the CDR3 is TGTGCCAGCAGTCCGGGCCCACTAGGCACAGATACGCAGTATTTT.

V is TRBV9 and J is TRBJ2-1; 7 nucleotides align to TRBD2. Looked up from germline, CDR1 is SGDLS and CDR2 is YYNGEE. The CDR3 runs to 16 residues. Trimming took 0 bases from V and 3 from J; bases not matched to a gene: 6. CDR3 coding DNA: TGTGCCAGCAGCGTAGGCGGGGTAGCGGGCTACAATGAGCAGTTCTTC. Amino acids: CASSVGGVAGYNEQFF.